These T cell receptor beta chains were read from a single sample in a study of OX40 agonist ivuxolimab in advanced cancers. Libraries were prepared by immunoSEQ multiplex PCR; TCRdb keeps only in-frame clonotypes and omits some of them. Of 40,000 to 45,000 clones detected, 80% appear once; the ten largest clones hold more than 6%. The sequences come from CD4+ or CD8+ T cells sorted from blood, collected in a trial of the OX40 agonist ivuxolimab. The receptors here all came from an adult with an advanced solid tumor such as melanoma, head and neck, liver or kidney cancer. The CDR3 runs from the conserved cysteine through the conserved F or W. The order of the fields is CDR3 length, J gene, V gene, clone size, D gene, CDR3 protein, CDR3 DNA. The D gene is left open where the match is weak. Size is stated for part of the rows, as once, few or many counts, or as a class when the clone is expanded.

>13|TRBJ2-7|TRBV7-9|few|TRBD1
CASSGGTGDEQYF
TGTGCCAGCAGCGGAGGGACAGGGGACGAGCAGTACTTC
>14|TRBJ2-1|TRBV30|.|TRBD2
CAWSQREGYNEQFF
TGTGCCTGGAGTCAGCGGGAGGGCTACAATGAGCAGTTCTTC
>16|TRBJ2-7|TRBV15|.|TRBD2
CATSREKLAGQNEQYF
TGTGCCACCAGCAGAGAAAAACTAGCGGGACAAAACGAGCAGTACTTC
>14|TRBJ1-1|TRBV6-1|.|.
CASSSARGGTEAFF
TGTGCCAGCAGCTCCGCCCGGGGGGGCACTGAAGCTTTCTTT
>15|TRBJ1-5|TRBV4-1|.|TRBD1
CASSQDGQGKQPQHF
TGCGCCAGCAGCCAGGACGGACAGGGAAAACAGCCCCAGCATTTT
>17|TRBJ1-1|TRBV5-6|.|.
CASSRNPQGIVGTEAFF
TGTGCCAGCAGCAGAAACCCCCAGGGGATTGTGGGCACTGAAGCTTTCTTT
>16|TRBJ2-2|TRBV2|.|TRBD2
CASSSASGGYPGELFF
TGTGCCAGCAGTTCAGCTAGCGGAGGGTACCCCGGGGAGCTGTTTTTT
>15|TRBJ2-5|TRBV18|.|TRBD1
CASSPATGEWETQYF
TGTGCCAGCTCACCAGCGACAGGGGAATGGGAGACCCAGTACTTC
>13|TRBJ2-2|TRBV5-6|once|.
CASSNRPRGELFF
TGTGCCAGCAGCAACCGGCCCAGAGGGGAGCTGTTTTTT
>14|TRBJ2-7|TRBV7-2|.|TRBD1
CASSFRQGAWEQYF
TGTGCCAGCAGCTTCCGACAGGGGGCGTGGGAGCAGTACTTC
>13|TRBJ2-1|TRBV19|.|.
CASSIGFFNEQFF
TGTGCCAGTAGTATAGGGTTTTTCAATGAGCAGTTCTTC
>15|TRBJ1-2|TRBV7-8|few|.
CAIAVDSFSFYGYTF
TGTGCCATCGCTGTAGACAGCTTTTCATTCTATGGCTACACCTTC
>13|TRBJ1-2|TRBV7-8|.|TRBD1
CASSSGTGFGYTF
TGTGCCAGCAGCTCAGGGACAGGGTTTGGCTACACCTTC
>15|TRBJ1-4|TRBV6-6|.|TRBD1
CASSSRQGEYEKLFF
TGTGCCAGCAGCTCGAGACAGGGGGAATATGAAAAACTGTTTTTT
>14|TRBJ1-2|TRBV5-6|.|.
CASSLESLNYGYTF
TGTGCCAGCAGCTTGGAATCTCTAAACTATGGCTACACCTTC
>14|TRBJ2-4|TRBV15|once|.
CATSSISLRGRLYF
TGTGCCACCAGCAGTATATCCCTGAGGGGGAGGCTGTACTTC
>14|TRBJ2-7|TRBV27|.|.
CASSLRGGIYEQYF
TGTGCCAGCAGTTTAAGAGGGGGAATCTACGAGCAGTACTTC
>11|TRBJ2-7|TRBV30|.|.
CAWSGTYEQYF
TGTGCCTGGAGTGGAACCTACGAGCAGTACTTC
>13|TRBJ2-3|TRBV11-2|.|TRBD1
CASSFQGVDTQYF
TGTGCCAGCAGCTTCCAGGGGGTAGATACGCAGTATTTT
>13|TRBJ1-1|TRBV19|few|TRBD1
CASSIGTVPAAFF
TGTGCCAGTAGTATTGGGACAGTCCCGGCAGCTTTCTTT
>17|TRBJ1-4|TRBV6-1|.|.
CASSDRTRGATNEKLFF
TGTGCCAGCAGTGACAGGACCAGAGGTGCAACTAATGAAAAACTGTTTTTT
>16|TRBJ2-7|TRBV10-2|.|TRBD1
CASTLSGDRGLHEQYF
TGCGCCAGCACTCTCAGCGGGGACAGGGGGCTCCACGAGCAGTACTTC
>16|TRBJ2-7|TRBV7-2|once|.
CASSPSGAGIGYEQYF
TGTGCCAGCAGCCCCTCCGGGGCGGGGATAGGATACGAGCAGTACTTC
>13|TRBJ2-7|TRBV29-1|.|TRBD2
CSVGLADAYEQYF
TGCAGCGTCGGACTAGCGGATGCCTACGAGCAGTACTTC